This T cell receptor (beta chain) was identified in a study of T cells in Graves' hyperthyroidism and ophthalmopathy. Across the study: Once the initial diagnosis was made, peripheral blood was obtained before any treatment.

Between the trimmed V and J ends, which lost 4 bases and 9 bases, there was a span of 7 bases. CDR1 is SNHLY and CDR2 is FYNNEI in the germline V gene. The length of the CDR3 is 11 residues. This clonotype was counted many times. TCR beta CDR3 regions were amplified from RNA transcripts. First-round RT-PCR with HTBI primers amplified the TCR CDR3 region. TCRdb processed the multiplex PCR reads anew with MiXCR; each CDR3 protein has one entry. The repertoire has 500,000 to 650,000 distinct CDR3 sequences, about 15% of them found once; the top ten carry 11% to 15%. It was approximately 9.7 ml of fresh peripheral blood that supplied the PBMCs.

The TCR sequence derives from a woman between 40 and 55 years old with Graves' hyperthyroidism. V gene TRBV2 combines with J gene TRBJ2-1; D may be TRBD1 (5 bases). Sequences were obtained from blood. The CDR3, as DNA: TGTGCCAGCAGTGGACAGACTGAGCAGTTCTTC. Its protein is CASSGQTEQFF.